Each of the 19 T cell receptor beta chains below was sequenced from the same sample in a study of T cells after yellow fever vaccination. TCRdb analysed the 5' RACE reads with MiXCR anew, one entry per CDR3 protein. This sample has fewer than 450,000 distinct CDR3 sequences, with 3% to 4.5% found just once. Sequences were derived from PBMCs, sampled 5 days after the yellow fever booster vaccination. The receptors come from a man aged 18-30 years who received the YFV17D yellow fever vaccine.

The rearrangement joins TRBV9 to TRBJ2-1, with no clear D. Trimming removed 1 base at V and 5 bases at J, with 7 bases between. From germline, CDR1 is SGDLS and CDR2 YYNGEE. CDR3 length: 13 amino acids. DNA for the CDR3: TGTGCCAGCAGCGTAAGCGTAAACAATGAGCAGTTCTTC. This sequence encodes CASSVSVNNEQFF.

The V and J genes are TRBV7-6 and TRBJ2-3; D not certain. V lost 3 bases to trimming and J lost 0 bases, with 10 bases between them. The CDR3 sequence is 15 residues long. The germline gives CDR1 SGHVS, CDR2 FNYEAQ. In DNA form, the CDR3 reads TGTGCCAGCAGCTTTCGGGCCGAGAGCACAGATACGCAGTATTTT. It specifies CASSFRAESTDTQYF.

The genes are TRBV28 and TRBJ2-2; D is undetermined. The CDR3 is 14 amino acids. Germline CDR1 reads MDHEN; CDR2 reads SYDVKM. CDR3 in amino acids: CAGSGHPNTGELFF. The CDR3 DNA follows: TGTGCGGGATCAGGTCACCCGAACACCGGGGAGCTGTTTTTT. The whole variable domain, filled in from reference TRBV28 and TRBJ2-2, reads DVKVTQSSRYLVKRTGEKVFLECVQDMDHENMFWYRQDPGLGLRLIYFSYDVKMKEKGDIPEGYSVSREKKERFSLILESASTNQTSMYLCAGSGHPNTGELFFGEGSRLTVL.

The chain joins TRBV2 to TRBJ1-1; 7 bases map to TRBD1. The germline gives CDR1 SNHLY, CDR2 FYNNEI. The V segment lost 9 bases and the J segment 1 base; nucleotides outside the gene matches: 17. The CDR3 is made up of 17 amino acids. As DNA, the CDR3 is TGTGCCAGTGATCCCAGGGAGGGGGCCCACTCGAACACTGAAGCTTTCTTT. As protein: CASDPREGAHSNTEAFF.

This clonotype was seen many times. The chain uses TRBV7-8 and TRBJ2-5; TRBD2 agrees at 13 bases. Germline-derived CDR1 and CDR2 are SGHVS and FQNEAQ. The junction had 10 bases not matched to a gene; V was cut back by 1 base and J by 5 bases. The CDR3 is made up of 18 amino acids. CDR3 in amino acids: CASSLESGTSGAHETQYF. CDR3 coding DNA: TGTGCCAGCAGCTTAGAGTCCGGGACTAGCGGGGCCCACGAGACCCAGTACTTC.

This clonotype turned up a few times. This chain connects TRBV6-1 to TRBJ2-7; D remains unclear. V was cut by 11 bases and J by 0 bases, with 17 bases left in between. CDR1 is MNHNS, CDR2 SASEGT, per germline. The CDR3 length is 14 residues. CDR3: CAVAMVPSSYEQYF. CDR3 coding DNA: TGTGCCGTAGCCATGGTACCATCCTCCTACGAGCAGTACTTC.

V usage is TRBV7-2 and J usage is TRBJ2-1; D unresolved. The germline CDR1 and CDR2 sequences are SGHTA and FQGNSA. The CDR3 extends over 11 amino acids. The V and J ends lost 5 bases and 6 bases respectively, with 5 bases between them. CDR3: CASSPRNEQFF. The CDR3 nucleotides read TGTGCCAGCAGCCCGCGCAATGAGCAGTTCTTC.

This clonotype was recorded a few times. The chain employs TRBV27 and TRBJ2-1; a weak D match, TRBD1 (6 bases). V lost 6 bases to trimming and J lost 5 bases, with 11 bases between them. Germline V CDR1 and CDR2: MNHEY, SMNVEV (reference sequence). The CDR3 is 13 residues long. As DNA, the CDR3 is TGTGCCAGCAGGAGGACAGCAAACAATGAGCAGTTCTTC. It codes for CASRRTANNEQFF.

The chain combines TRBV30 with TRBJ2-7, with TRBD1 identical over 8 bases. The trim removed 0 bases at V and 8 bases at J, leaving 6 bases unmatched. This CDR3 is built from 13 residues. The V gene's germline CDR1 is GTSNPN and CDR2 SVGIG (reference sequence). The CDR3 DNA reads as TGTGCCTGGAGTGTAAGCCAGGGGGCTAAGCAGTACTTC. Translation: CAWSVSQGAKQYF.

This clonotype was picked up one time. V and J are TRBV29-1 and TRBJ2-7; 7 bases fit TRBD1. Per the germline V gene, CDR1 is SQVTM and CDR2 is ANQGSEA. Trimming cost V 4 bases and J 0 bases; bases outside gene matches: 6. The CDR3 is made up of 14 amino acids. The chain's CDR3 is CSVGTGLSSYEQYF. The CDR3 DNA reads TGCAGCGTTGGGACAGGCCTGAGCTCCTACGAGCAGTACTTC.

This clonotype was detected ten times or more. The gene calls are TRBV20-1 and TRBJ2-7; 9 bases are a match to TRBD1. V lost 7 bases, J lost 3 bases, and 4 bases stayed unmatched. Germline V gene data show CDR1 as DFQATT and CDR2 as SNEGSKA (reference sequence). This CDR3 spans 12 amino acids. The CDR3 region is CSGGGQGYEQYF. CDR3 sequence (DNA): TGCAGTGGGGGGGGACAGGGCTACGAGCAGTACTTC.

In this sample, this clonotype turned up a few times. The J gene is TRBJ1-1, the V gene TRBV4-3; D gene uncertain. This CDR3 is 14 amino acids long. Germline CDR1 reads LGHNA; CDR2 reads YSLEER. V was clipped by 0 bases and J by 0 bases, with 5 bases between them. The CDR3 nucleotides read TGCGCCAGCAGCCAAGAGTATGTGAACACTGAAGCTTTCTTT. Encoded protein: CASSQEYVNTEAFF.

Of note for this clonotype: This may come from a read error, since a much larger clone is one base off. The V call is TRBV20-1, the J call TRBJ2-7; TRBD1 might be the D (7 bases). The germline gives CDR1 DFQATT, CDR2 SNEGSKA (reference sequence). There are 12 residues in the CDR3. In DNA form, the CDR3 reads TGCAGTACTACCCCAGGGGGGTACGGGCAGTACTTC. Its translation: CSTTPGGYGQYF.

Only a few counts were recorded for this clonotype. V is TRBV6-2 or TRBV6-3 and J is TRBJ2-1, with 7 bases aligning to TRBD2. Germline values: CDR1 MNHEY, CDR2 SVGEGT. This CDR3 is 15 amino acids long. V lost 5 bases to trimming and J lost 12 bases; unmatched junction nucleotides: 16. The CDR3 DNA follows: TGTGCCAGCAGTCTATTTATTCTAGCGGAGGTTTGGCAGTTCTTC. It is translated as CASSLFILAEVWQFF.

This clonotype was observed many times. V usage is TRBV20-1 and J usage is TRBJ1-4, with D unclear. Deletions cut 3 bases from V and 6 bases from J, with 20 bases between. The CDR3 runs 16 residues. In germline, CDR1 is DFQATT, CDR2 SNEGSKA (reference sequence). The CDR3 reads CSASSPNKRGDEKLFF. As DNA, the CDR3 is TGCAGTGCTAGTTCCCCAAACAAGAGAGGAGATGAAAAACTGTTTTTT.

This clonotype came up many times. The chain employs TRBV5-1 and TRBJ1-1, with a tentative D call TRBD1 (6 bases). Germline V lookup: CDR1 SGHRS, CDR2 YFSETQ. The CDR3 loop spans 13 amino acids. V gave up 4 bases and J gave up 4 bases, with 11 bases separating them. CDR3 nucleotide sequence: TGCGCCAGCAGCACCTACAGGGCCACTGAAGCTTTCTTT. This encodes CASSTYRATEAFF.

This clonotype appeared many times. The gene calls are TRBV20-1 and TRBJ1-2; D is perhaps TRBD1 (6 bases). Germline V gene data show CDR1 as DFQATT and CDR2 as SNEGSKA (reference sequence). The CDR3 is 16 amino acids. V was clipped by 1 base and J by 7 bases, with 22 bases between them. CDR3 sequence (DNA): TGCAGTGCTAGAGGGGGTACGGGCAGGGGTTTTTCTGGCTACACCTTC. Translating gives CSARGGTGRGFSGYTF.

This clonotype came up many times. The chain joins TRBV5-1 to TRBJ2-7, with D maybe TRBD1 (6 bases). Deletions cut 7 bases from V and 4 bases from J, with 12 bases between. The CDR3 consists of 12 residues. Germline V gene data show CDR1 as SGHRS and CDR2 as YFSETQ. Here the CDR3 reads CASRRGGYEQYF. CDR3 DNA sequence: TGCGCCAGCCGCAGGGGTGGATACGAGCAGTACTTC.

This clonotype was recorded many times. CDR3 DNA sequence: TGCGCCAGCAGCTCGAGGGTCTACAATGAGCAGTTCTTC. Translated, it gives CASSSRVYNEQFF. The J gene is TRBJ2-1, the V gene TRBV4-3; maybe TRBD2 (5 bases). The CDR3 length is 13 residues. CDR1 LGHNA and CDR2 YSLEER come from the germline V gene. Trimming stripped 5 bases from V and 3 bases from J, with 8 bases between.